This passage covers 27 T cell receptor beta chains from one sample sequenced in a study of shared clonotypes between healthy human individuals. This table comes from immunoSEQ multiplex PCR, and its TCRdb copy is limited to in-frame clones, with some not included. Counted here are 1,500,000 or so clones, 98% occurring once; the ten biggest clones make up under 0.45%. Sequenced material: naive CD4+ T cells sorted from blood. Subset meaning: CD45RA+ positively selected. The receptors shown here come from a man aged 25 to 45 in good health.

A word on this clone: This sample includes further DNA sequences coding for the same CDR3. The chain has TRBV6-5 and TRBJ1-1; 9 bases agree with TRBD1. CDR3 size: 13 residues. CDR1 is MNHEY, CDR2 SVGAGI, per germline. The V segment lost 5 bases and the J segment 5 bases; nucleotides outside the gene matches: 3. The CDR3 region is CASSGQGRTEAFF. CDR3 nucleotides: TGTGCCAGCAGTGGACAGGGGCGGACTGAAGCTTTCTTT.

This chain uses TRBV29-1 with TRBJ2-5; D may be TRBD2 (6 bases). The germline V gene has CDR1 SQVTM and CDR2 ANQGSEA. Trimming stripped 5 bases from V and 5 bases from J, with 12 bases between. CDR3 length: 12 amino acids. DNA of the CDR3: TGCAGCGTTTATGAACGGGGGGAGACCCAGTACTTC. Amino acid sequence: CSVYERGETQYF.

On this clone: Additional DNA sequences in this sample encode the identical CDR3. The CDR3 region is CASSLVGDGNTIYF. CDR3 in DNA: TGCGCCAGCAGCTTGGTTGGGGACGGAAACACCATATATTTT. The chain links TRBV5-1 to TRBJ1-3; D perhaps matches TRBD1 (5 bases). The germline V and J ends were trimmed by 0 bases and 4 bases, with 8 bases remaining between them. This CDR3 region has 14 residues. Germline CDR1 reads SGHRS; CDR2 reads YFSETQ.

The J gene is TRBJ2-5, the V gene TRBV6-5; D is uncertain. Germline V gene data show CDR1 as MNHEY and CDR2 as SVGAGI. The ends were cut back, 0 bases at V and 5 bases at J, with 10 bases in the middle. The CDR3 runs to 14 residues. CDR3 sequence reads: CASSYSYNGETQYF. CDR3 coding DNA: TGTGCCAGCAGTTACTCCTACAATGGGGAGACCCAGTACTTC.

The rearrangement links TRBV18 to TRBJ2-3; D remains unclear. This CDR3 has 14 amino acids. Germline-derived CDR1 and CDR2 are KGHSH and LQKENI. Trimming took 3 bases from V and 3 from J, leaving 10 bases between them. The CDR3 bases are TGTGCCAGCTCACCGAAGTTACCAACAGATACGCAGTATTTT. It is translated as CASSPKLPTDTQYF.

The chain employs TRBV11-2 and TRBJ2-7; D call uncertain. The CDR3 length is 16 residues. With 3 bases removed from V and 2 bases from J, the gap between germline ends came to 17 bases. The germline CDR1 and CDR2 sequences are SGHAT and FQNNGV. The CDR3 sequence is CASSFPSSRMAYEQYF. As DNA, the CDR3 is TGTGCCAGCAGCTTCCCCTCGTCCCGAATGGCCTACGAGCAGTACTTC.

This chain links TRBV5-4 with TRBJ2-5, with 9 bases identical to TRBD1. The CDR3 loop spans 14 amino acids. Germline CDR1 reads SGHNT; CDR2 reads YYREEE (reference sequence). Trimming removed 4 bases from V and 4 bases from J; junction bases left unmatched: 5. CDR3 nucleotides: TGTGCCAGCAGCGCCGGGACAGGGCTAGAGACCCAGTACTTC. Translating it yields CASSAGTGLETQYF.

The chain's CDR3 is CSATARDQFF. The CDR3, as DNA: TGCAGTGCCACGGCTAGGGACCAGTTCTTC. The V call is TRBV20-1, the J call TRBJ2-1; D may correspond to TRBD1 or TRBD2 (5 bases each). Deletions cut 6 bases from V and 13 bases from J, with 13 bases between. Looked up from germline, CDR1 is DFQATT and CDR2 is SNEGSKA (reference sequence). The CDR3 is made up of 10 amino acids.

This rearrangement joins TRBV7-9 to TRBJ2-7; possibly TRBD2 for D (6 bases). The V gene lost 5 bases and the J gene lost 4 bases, with 12 bases spanning the gap. CDR3 length equals 13 residues. Germline V CDR1 and CDR2: SEHNR, FQNEAQ (reference sequence). This CDR3 reads CASSRLEAYEQYF. CDR3 DNA: TGTGCCAGCAGCCGACTAGAGGCTTACGAGCAGTACTTC.

The chain combines TRBV9 with TRBJ1-2; D call uncertain. The CDR3 totals 16 residues. Germline-derived CDR1 and CDR2 are SGDLS and YYNGEE. V gave up 4 bases and J gave up 4 bases, with 20 bases separating them. The CDR3 reads CASSPHDTPGSYGYTF. The CDR3 bases are TGTGCCAGCAGCCCACACGACACTCCCGGGTCCTATGGCTACACCTTC.

The gene calls are TRBV10-3 and TRBJ2-1; 9 bases align to TRBD2. Germline trimming cut 6 bases from V and 8 bases from J; bases unmatched to any gene: 11. The length of the CDR3 is 15 residues. CDR1 is ENHRY, CDR2 SYGVKD, per germline. CDR3 region: CAIRGTLAGLDEQFF. The CDR3 DNA follows: TGTGCCATCAGGGGCACTCTAGCGGGACTCGATGAGCAGTTCTTC.

This rearrangement joins TRBV7-9 to TRBJ2-5, with TRBD2 matching 7 bases. The CDR3 is 15 amino acids. With 0 bases clipped from V and 4 bases from J, the junction kept 5 bases outside the gene matches. Germline-derived CDR1 and CDR2 are SEHNR and FQNEAQ (reference sequence). The CDR3 DNA is TGTGCCAGCAGCTTAGCGCTTTCGGGGGGAGAGACCCAGTACTTC. It translates to CASSLALSGGETQYF.

The chain couples TRBV15 to TRBJ2-5; tentative D call: TRBD2 (6 bases). This CDR3 is built from 13 residues. Trimming stripped 1 base from V and 3 bases from J, with 6 bases between. CDR1 and CDR2 from the germline V gene are LNHNV and YYDKDF (reference sequence). Here the CDR3 DNA reads TGTGCCACCAGCAGAGCGGGAGAAGAGACCCAGTACTTC. It is translated as CATSRAGEETQYF. Full variable domain (rest looked up from reference TRBV15 and TRBJ2-5): DAMVIQNPRYQVTQFGKPVTLSCSQTLNHNVMYWYQQKSSQAPKLLFHYYDKDFNNEADTPDNFQSRRPNTSFCFLDIRSPGLGDTAMYLCATSRAGEETQYFGPGTRLLVL.

This clone came up a few times. The rearrangement uses TRBV27 and TRBJ2-7; possibly TRBD1 or TRBD2 for D (5 bases each). V dropped 2 bases and J dropped 0 bases, with 11 bases sitting between them. CDR1 MNHEY and CDR2 SMNVEV come from the germline V gene (reference sequence). CDR3 length equals 15 residues. DNA for the CDR3: TGTGCCAGCAGTTTAGTGGGGGACCGCTCCTACGAGCAGTACTTC. Amino acids: CASSLVGDRSYEQYF.

In this sample, this clone turned up once. The genes are TRBV11-2 and TRBJ2-7; D remains ambiguous. V was clipped by 1 base and J by 1 base, with 11 bases between them. Germline V gene sequence: CDR1 SGHAT, CDR2 FQNNGV. The CDR3 is made up of 15 amino acids. The CDR3 sequence: CASSLVVTDSYEQYF. The CDR3 DNA is TGTGCCAGCAGCTTAGTTGTTACGGATTCCTACGAGCAGTACTTC. Together with reference TRBV11-2 and TRBJ2-7, the CDR3 gives the full variable domain: EAGVAQSPRYKIIEKRQSVAFWCNPISGHATLYWYQQILGQGPKLLIQFQNNGVVDDSQLPKDRFSAERLKGVDSTLKIQPAKLEDSAVYLCASSLVVTDSYEQYFGPGTRLTVT.

CDR3 amino acids: CASSYGGGQNIQYF. CDR3 in DNA: TGTGCCAGCAGTTACGGAGGGGGCCAAAACATTCAGTACTTC. The rearrangement uses TRBV6-5 and TRBJ2-4, with D possibly being TRBD1 (7 bases). Germline CDR1 and CDR2: MNHEY and SVGAGI. The CDR3 is 14 residues long. V was trimmed by 2 bases and J by 5 bases, leaving 10 bases between them.

V usage is TRBV9 and J usage is TRBJ1-4, with D perhaps matching TRBD1 (6 bases). Germline loops: CDR1 SGDLS, CDR2 YYNGEE. Trimming left V 0 bases short and J 7 bases short, with 16 bases between. The CDR3 is 16 amino acids. This chain's CDR3 is CASSVDSGGSSEKLFF. The CDR3 coding sequence is TGTGCCAGCAGCGTAGATTCGGGGGGCTCAAGTGAAAAACTGTTTTTT.

This clone was seen only once. This chain uses TRBV5-5 with TRBJ2-5, with D tentatively TRBD2 (6 bases). The V end lost 4 bases, the J end lost 5 bases, and 12 bases lay between the germline ends. Germline V gene data show CDR1 as SGHKS and CDR2 as YYEKEE (reference sequence). The CDR3 is made up of 13 amino acids. The CDR3 protein is CASSLGLHETQYF. CDR3 DNA sequence: TGTGCCAGCAGCCTGGGACTCCACGAGACCCAGTACTTC.

The chain joins TRBV11-3 to TRBJ2-1; D call uncertain. The germline V and J ends were trimmed by 0 bases and 9 bases, with 9 bases remaining between them. Germline V CDR1 and CDR2: SGHNT, YENEEA. The CDR3 has 13 amino acids. The CDR3 DNA is TGTGCCAGCAGCTTAGAAATCGGTGGTGAGCAGTTCTTC. This encodes CASSLEIGGEQFF.

J is TRBJ2-2 and V is TRBV4-1; TRBD1 matches at 7 bases. With V trimmed by 0 bases and J by 0 bases, 4 bases remained unmatched. The CDR3 is made up of 17 amino acids. Germline lookup yields CDR1 MGHRA and CDR2 YSYEKL. As DNA, the CDR3 is TGCGCCAGCAGCCAAGATGGGGACAGCGCGAACACCGGGGAGCTGTTTTTT. It yields the protein CASSQDGDSANTGELFF.

The rearrangement uses TRBV5-1 and TRBJ1-1, with 8 bases lining up with TRBD1. This CDR3 region has 15 residues. Germline lookup yields CDR1 SGHRS and CDR2 YFSETQ. Trimming cost V 3 bases and J 6 bases; bases outside gene matches: 10. The CDR3 nucleotides are TGCGCCAGCAGCTCTGCAGGGGGCGCGGGGGCTGAAGCTTTCTTT. It translates to CASSSAGGAGAEAFF.

This chain connects TRBV28 to TRBJ1-5; no reliable D call. The germline V gene encodes CDR1 MDHEN and CDR2 SYDVKM. V was pared by 3 bases and J by 4 bases, with 7 bases between. The CDR3 has 13 residues. The CDR3 DNA sequence: TGTGCCAGCAGTTTGACCCTTAATCAGCCCCAGCATTTT. This gives the protein CASSLTLNQPQHF. The full variable domain, rest sourced from reference TRBV28 and TRBJ1-5, is DVKVTQSSRYLVKRTGEKVFLECVQDMDHENMFWYRQDPGLGLRLIYFSYDVKMKEKGDIPEGYSVSREKKERFSLILESASTNQTSMYLCASSLTLNQPQHFGDGTRLSIL.

The chain employs TRBV7-8 and TRBJ2-7; D possibly matches TRBD1 or TRBD2 (5 bases each). The ends were cut back, 5 bases at V and 2 bases at J, with 13 bases in the middle. The CDR3 covers 14 residues. The germline V gene has CDR1 SGHVS and CDR2 FQNEAQ. The CDR3 DNA follows: TGTGCCAGCAGCCCCCCGGGACCCCCCTACGAGCAGTACTTC. Translation: CASSPPGPPYEQYF.

Of note for this clone: The sample carries other DNA sequences with the same CDR3. This rearrangement joins TRBV5-1 to TRBJ2-2; a weak D match, TRBD1 (5 bases). Germline V gives CDR1 SGHRS, CDR2 YFSETQ. Between the trimmed V and J ends, which lost 0 bases and 0 bases, there was a span of 9 bases. The CDR3 loop spans 16 amino acids. The CDR3 DNA follows: TGCGCCAGCAGCTTGGCAGGGAACCCGAACACCGGGGAGCTGTTTTTT. Protein product: CASSLAGNPNTGELFF.

The chain uses TRBV19 and TRBJ1-2; D is perhaps TRBD1 (5 bases). This CDR3 contains 15 residues. Between the trimmed V and J ends, which lost 1 base and 4 bases, there was a span of 13 bases. CDR1 and CDR2 (germline): LNHDA, SQIVND (reference sequence). Written as DNA, the CDR3 is TGTGCCAGTAGTATAGGCGAAGGGGACGGCTATGGCTACACCTTC. Its protein product is CASSIGEGDGYGYTF. Supplemented by reference TRBV19 and TRBJ1-2, the full variable domain reads DGGITQSPKYLFRKEGQNVTLSCEQNLNHDAMYWYRQDPGQGLRLIYYSQIVNDFQKGDIAEGYSVSREKKESFPLTVTSAQKNPTAFYLCASSIGEGDGYGYTFGSGTRLTVV.

This chain joins TRBV6-1 and TRBJ2-7; TRBD2 is a possible D gene (5 bases). The germline gives CDR1 MNHNS, CDR2 SASEGT. CDR3 length: 13 amino acids. Trimming removed 8 bases at V and 3 bases at J, with 14 bases between. The CDR3 nucleotides are TGTGCCAGCGGGAGCCCGGGTAACTACGAGCAGTACTTC. Translated: CASGSPGNYEQYF.

V and J are TRBV29-1 and TRBJ2-3; D is undetermined. This CDR3 is 12 amino acids long. The V end lost 2 bases, the J end lost 4 bases, and 7 bases lay between the germline ends. Per germline, CDR1 SQVTM and CDR2 ANQGSEA. CDR3 coding DNA: TGCAGCGTTGAACACTGGTCAGATACGCAGTATTTT. This translates into CSVEHWSDTQYF.